These 14 T cell receptor beta chains originate from one sample sequenced in a study of shared clonotypes between healthy human individuals. Measured with immunoSEQ multiplex PCR; TCRdb has only the in-frame clones, and not every one. The sample has about 380,000 clones, approximately 96% seen once. Sequences were obtained from memory CD8+ T cells sorted from blood. Documented subset: CD45RO+ cells pooled with CCR7-negative TemRA cells. The receptors here all came from a man aged 25 to 40 in good health.

This chain joins TRBV5-1 and TRBJ2-7; possible D gene TRBD1, 5 bases. CDR1 and CDR2 from the germline V gene are SGHRS and YFSETQ. There are 14 residues in the CDR3. The V end lost 4 bases, the J end lost 2 bases, and 13 bases lay between the germline ends. The CDR3 region is CASSVQGSPYEQYF. The CDR3 DNA follows: TGCGCCAGCAGCGTTCAGGGATCACCCTACGAGCAGTACTTC.

CDR3 region: CASSLQLNTEAFF. CDR3 sequence (DNA): TGTGCCAGCAGCCTCCAGCTGAACACTGAAGCTTTCTTT. The V gene is TRBV7-9, the J gene TRBJ1-1; no reliable D call. CDR1 and CDR2 (germline): SEHNR, FQNEAQ (reference sequence). The CDR3 is 13 amino acids. Between the trimmed V and J ends, which lost 5 bases and 0 bases, there was a span of 7 bases.

The J gene is TRBJ2-7, the V gene TRBV4-1, with TRBD2 identical over 10 bases. The CDR3 is 18 amino acids. Germline-derived CDR1 and CDR2 are MGHRA and YSYEKL. J lost 2 bases, V lost 2 bases, and 12 bases had no gene match. CDR3 coding DNA: TGCGCCAGCAGCCAAAGGGCTTTAGCGGGAGGTCTCACCTACGAGCAGTACTTC. The encoded protein is CASSQRALAGGLTYEQYF.

The gene calls are TRBV5-4 and TRBJ2-6, with 8 bases fitting TRBD2. The V segment lost 3 bases and the J segment 3 bases; nucleotides outside the gene matches: 5. The V gene's germline CDR1 is SGHNT and CDR2 YYREEE (reference sequence). The length of the CDR3 is 16 residues. Here the CDR3 reads CASSSGGPSGANVLTF. The DNA of the CDR3 is TGTGCCAGCAGCTCGGGAGGGCCGAGTGGGGCCAACGTCCTGACTTTC.

V and J are TRBV7-8 and TRBJ2-5; D is ambiguous. The CDR3 length is 14 residues. Germline CDR1 is SGHVS and CDR2 is FQNEAQ. The V end was cut by 5 bases, the J end by 5 bases, with 15 bases between. The CDR3 is CASSLLNQEETQYF. DNA for the CDR3: TGTGCCAGCAGCCTCCTCAATCAGGAGGAGACCCAGTACTTC. The variable domain in full, with the rest retrieved from reference TRBV7-8 and TRBJ2-5, is GAGVSQSPRYKVAKRGQDVALRCDPISGHVSLFWYQQALGQGPEFLTYFQNEAQLDKSGLPSDRFFAERPEGSVSTLKIQRTQQEDSAVYLCASSLLNQEETQYFGPGTRLLVL.

The V gene is TRBV7-3, the J gene TRBJ1-2, with 7 bases fitting TRBD1. CDR3 length: 13 residues. The J segment lost 7 bases and the V segment lost 0 bases, leaving 2 bases of the junction unmatched. In germline, CDR1 is SGHTA, CDR2 FQGTGA. The CDR3 loop reads CASSLTGGSGYTF. The CDR3 DNA follows: TGTGCCAGCAGCTTAACAGGGGGCAGTGGCTACACCTTC.

CDR3 amino acids: CASSQVLGQPQHF. CDR3 DNA sequence: TGCGCCAGCAGCCAAGTGTTGGGTCAGCCCCAGCATTTT. This rearrangement joins TRBV4-1 to TRBJ1-5; unclear D gene. V was trimmed by 1 base and J by 6 bases, leaving 7 bases between them. In germline, CDR1 is MGHRA, CDR2 YSYEKL. The CDR3 loop spans 13 amino acids.

The CDR3 region has the DNA TGCGCCAGCAGCCAAGATTCTAGCGGGACTACCTACGAGCAGTACTTC. Residues: CASSQDSSGTTYEQYF. This chain links TRBV4-1 with TRBJ2-7; 9 bases are shared with TRBD2. This CDR3 spans 16 amino acids. V lost 0 bases to trimming and J lost 2 bases; unmatched junction nucleotides: 5. Looked up from germline, CDR1 is MGHRA and CDR2 is YSYEKL.

This chain uses TRBV18 with TRBJ1-1; D gene ambiguous. The CDR3 sequence is 12 residues long. V was pared by 6 bases and J by 5 bases, with 10 bases between. The V gene's germline CDR1 is KGHSH and CDR2 LQKENI. As DNA, the CDR3 is TGTGCCAGCTCGCTCAGTGGGACTGAAGCTTTCTTT. Amino acids: CASSLSGTEAFF.

The chain is built from TRBV28 and TRBJ2-3; perhaps TRBD2 as D (6 bases). Germline CDR1 MDHEN, CDR2 SYDVKM. The length of the CDR3 is 14 residues. V was clipped by 6 bases and J by 5 bases, with 15 bases between them. Here the CDR3 reads CASRSSGVRDTQYF. As DNA, the CDR3 is TGTGCCAGCAGGTCCTCGGGGGTCAGAGATACGCAGTATTTT.

The J gene is TRBJ1-6, the V gene TRBV5-8, with a tentative D call TRBD1 (6 bases). This CDR3 spans 13 amino acids. Trimming pared 8 bases from V and 14 bases from J, leaving 20 bases between. Germline CDR1 and CDR2: SGHTS and YDEGEE. In nucleotides, the CDR3 is TGTGCCAGAACCGCGGACAGTTTTAGAACCCTCCACTTT. Its translation: CARTADSFRTLHF.

This chain uses TRBV27 with TRBJ2-7, with D uncertain. Trimming took off 5 bases at V and 5 bases at J, with 13 bases between the two ends. Per germline, CDR1 MNHEY and CDR2 SMNVEV (reference sequence). This CDR3 is 13 amino acids long. This chain's CDR3 is CASSPSDEHEQYF. CDR3 in DNA: TGTGCCAGCAGTCCCTCAGATGAACACGAGCAGTACTTC.

This chain links TRBV5-4 with TRBJ1-2, with D unresolved. The CDR3 runs to 12 residues. Germline V CDR1 and CDR2: SGHNT, YYREEE (reference sequence). V lost 3 bases and J 5 bases, leaving 8 bases between the germline ends. This chain's CDR3 is CASSSGPYGYTF. The CDR3 region has the DNA TGTGCCAGCAGCTCCGGCCCTTATGGCTACACCTTC.

A word on this clone: Other nucleotide sequences from this sample produce the same CDR3. This chain links TRBV5-1 with TRBJ2-1; the match to TRBD2 covers 11 bases. The CDR3 runs 14 residues. The V and J ends lost 2 bases and 6 bases, in that order; junction bases with no gene match: 1. Germline V gene lookup returns CDR1 SGHRS and CDR2 YFSETQ. CDR3 sequence reads: CASSLTSGSNEQFF. CDR3 DNA sequence: TGCGCCAGCAGCTTAACTAGCGGGAGCAATGAGCAGTTCTTC.